Listed below are T cell receptor beta chains from one sample, sequenced in a study of blood T cell repertoires in COVID-19. The table came from immunoSEQ multiplex PCR; TCRdb's copy has only in-frame clones and leaves some out. The data contain about 47,000 clones, about 80% of them seen just once; the ten biggest clones take up roughly 8.8%. Material: peripheral blood. Receptor source: a man in his fifties or sixties with acute or convalescent COVID-19. Both conserved end residues are part of each CDR3. The D gene is left open where the match is weak. Size values are once, few and many counts, or a class for expanded clones, and some rows have none.

TRBJ2-5,.,TRBD1,TRBV19,TGTGCCAGTAGTAGGGACAGGGAAGGAGAGACCCAGTACTTC,CASSRDREGETQYF
TRBJ2-5,.,.,TRBV21-1,TGTGCCAGCAGCAACCTAGCGGGGTGGTGGGAGACCCAGTACTTC,CASSNLAGWWETQYF
TRBJ1-3,.,.,TRBV3-1/TRBV3-2,TGTGCCAGCAGCCTTCGTGGGCCAATCTCTGGAAACACCATATATTTT,CASSLRGPISGNTIYF
TRBJ1-1,.,.,TRBV5-1,TGCGCCAGCAGCTTGGTGCAGGGTAGGGTCACTGAAGCTTTCTTT,CASSLVQGRVTEAFF
TRBJ1-1,.,.,TRBV19,TGTGCCAGTTACCCCCTTTTCCAAGTGGGTGTCTCGGGCACTGAAGCTTTCTTT,CASYPLFQVGVSGTEAFF
TRBJ2-3,.,.,TRBV10-2,TGCGCCAGCGGCCCAGGGCCCGCAGATACGCAGTATTTT,CASGPGPADTQYF
TRBJ2-3,few,TRBD2,TRBV5-6,TGTGCCAGCAGCTGGGGAGGGGCGGGGGGCCTCACAGATACGCAGTATTTT,CASSWGGAGGLTDTQYF
TRBJ2-1,.,.,TRBV2,TGTGCCAGCATCGGGGACTCTTCTGACTACAATGAGCAGTTCTTC,CASIGDSSDYNEQFF
TRBJ1-1,.,.,TRBV5-1,TGCGCCAGCAGCCGCCGACAGTTGAACACTGAAGCTTTCTTT,CASSRRQLNTEAFF
TRBJ2-5,.,.,TRBV9,TGTGCCAGCAGCGTAACCGACACCCAAGAGACCCAGTACTTC,CASSVTDTQETQYF
TRBJ1-1,.,TRBD1,TRBV19,TGTGCCAGTAGTATGCTGATAACAGGGGCCGCTGAAGCTTTCTTT,CASSMLITGAAEAFF
TRBJ1-1,.,TRBD1,TRBV2,TGTGCCGGTGGACAGGGGAACACTGAAGCTTTCTTT,CAGGQGNTEAFF
TRBJ1-3,.,TRBD1,TRBV4-1,TGCGCCAGCAGCCACCTTTACAGGGGGCAAGTCGGAAACACCATATATTTT,CASSHLYRGQVGNTIYF
TRBJ1-1,.,.,TRBV14,TGTGCCAGCAGCCGAACCGGGGTGGAGGCCACTGAAGCTTTCTTT,CASSRTGVEATEAFF
TRBJ2-7,.,TRBD1,TRBV5-1,TGCGCCAGCAGCATTACCGCCACAGGGGCCTACGAGCAGTACTTC,CASSITATGAYEQYF
TRBJ2-1,.,.,TRBV10-3,TGTGCCATCAGTGATAGGGAGACAGGCGACCGGGTAATGCAGTTCTTC,CAISDRETGDRVMQFF
TRBJ2-2,.,.,TRBV18,TGTGCCAGCTCACCAAGTGTGGAGACCGGGGAGCTGTTTTTT,CASSPSVETGELFF
TRBJ2-5,few,.,TRBV7-2,TGTGCCAGCAGCTTATCTCCGGGGATAGAGACCCAGTACTTC,CASSLSPGIETQYF
TRBJ2-7,.,.,TRBV7-9,TGTGCCAGCAGCCAGGGGGGAATTAACTACGAGCAGTACTTC,CASSQGGINYEQYF
TRBJ2-4,.,TRBD1,TRBV30,TGTGCCTGGAGTGGCCGGGACAGGGGGGACAAAAACATTCAGTACTTC,CAWSGRDRGDKNIQYF
TRBJ1-5,.,TRBD1,TRBV2,TGTGCCAGCAGCGACACAGGGGACAATCAGCCCCAGCATTTT,CASSDTGDNQPQHF
TRBJ2-7,few,.,TRBV10-1,TGCGCCAGCAGTGAAATATCGAGCGGCGAGCAGTACTTC,CASSEISSGEQYF